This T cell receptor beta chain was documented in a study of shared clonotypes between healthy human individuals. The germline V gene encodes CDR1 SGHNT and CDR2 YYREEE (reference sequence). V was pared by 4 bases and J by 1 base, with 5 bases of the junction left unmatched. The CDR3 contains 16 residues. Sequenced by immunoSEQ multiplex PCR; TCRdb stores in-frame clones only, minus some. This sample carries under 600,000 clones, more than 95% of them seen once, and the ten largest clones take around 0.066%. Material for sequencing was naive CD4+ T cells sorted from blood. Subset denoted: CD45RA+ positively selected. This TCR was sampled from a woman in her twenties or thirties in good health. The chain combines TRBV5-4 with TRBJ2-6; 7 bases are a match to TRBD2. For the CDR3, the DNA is TGTGCCAGCAGCCCGGGAGGAATGTCTGGGGCCAACGTCCTGACTTTC. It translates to CASSPGGMSGANVLTF.